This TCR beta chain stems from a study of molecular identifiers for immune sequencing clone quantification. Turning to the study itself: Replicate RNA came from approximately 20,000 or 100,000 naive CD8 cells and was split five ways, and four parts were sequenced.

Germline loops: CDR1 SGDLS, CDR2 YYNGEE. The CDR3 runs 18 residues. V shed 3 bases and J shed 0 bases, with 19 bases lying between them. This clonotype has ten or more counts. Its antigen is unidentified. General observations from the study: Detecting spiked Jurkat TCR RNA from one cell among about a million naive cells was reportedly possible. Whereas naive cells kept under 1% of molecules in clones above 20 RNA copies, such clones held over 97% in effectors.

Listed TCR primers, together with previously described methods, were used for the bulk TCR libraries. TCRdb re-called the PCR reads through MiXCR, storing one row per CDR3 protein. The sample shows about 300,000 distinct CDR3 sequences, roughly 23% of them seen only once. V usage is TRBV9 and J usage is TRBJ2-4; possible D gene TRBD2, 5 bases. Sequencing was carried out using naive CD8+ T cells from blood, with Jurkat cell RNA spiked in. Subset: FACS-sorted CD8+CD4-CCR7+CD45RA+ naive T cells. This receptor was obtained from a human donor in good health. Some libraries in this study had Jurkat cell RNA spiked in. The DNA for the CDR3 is TGTGCCAGCAGCGCCCCTCCTAGCCGAATTCTAGCCAAAAACATTCAGTACTTC. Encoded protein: CASSAPPSRILAKNIQYF. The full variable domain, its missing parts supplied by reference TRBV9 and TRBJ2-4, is DSGVTQTPKHLITATGQRVTLRCSPRSGDLSVYWYQQSLDQGLQFLIQYYNGEERAKGNILERFSAQQFPDLHSELNLSSLELGDSALYFCASSAPPSRILAKNIQYFGAGTRLSVL.